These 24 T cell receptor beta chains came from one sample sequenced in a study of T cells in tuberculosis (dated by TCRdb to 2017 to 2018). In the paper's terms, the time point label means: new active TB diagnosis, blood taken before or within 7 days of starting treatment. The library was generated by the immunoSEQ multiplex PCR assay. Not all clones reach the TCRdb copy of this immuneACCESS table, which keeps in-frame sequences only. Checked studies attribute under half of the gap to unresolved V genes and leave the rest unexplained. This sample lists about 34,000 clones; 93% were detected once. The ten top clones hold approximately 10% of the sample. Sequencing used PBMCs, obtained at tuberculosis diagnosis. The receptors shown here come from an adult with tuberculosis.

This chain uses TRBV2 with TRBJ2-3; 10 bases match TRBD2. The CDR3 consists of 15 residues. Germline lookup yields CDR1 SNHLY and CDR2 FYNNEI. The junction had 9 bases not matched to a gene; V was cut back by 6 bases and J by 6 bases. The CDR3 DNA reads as TGTGCCAGCAGATCCAGCGGGGGGGCCGGGGATACGCAGTATTTT. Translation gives CASRSSGGAGDTQYF.

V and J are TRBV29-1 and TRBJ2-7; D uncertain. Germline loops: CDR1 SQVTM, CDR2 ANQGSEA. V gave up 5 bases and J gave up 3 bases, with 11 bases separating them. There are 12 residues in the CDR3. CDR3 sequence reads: CSVKGSYYEQYF. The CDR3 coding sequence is TGCAGCGTTAAAGGCAGTTACTACGAGCAGTACTTC.

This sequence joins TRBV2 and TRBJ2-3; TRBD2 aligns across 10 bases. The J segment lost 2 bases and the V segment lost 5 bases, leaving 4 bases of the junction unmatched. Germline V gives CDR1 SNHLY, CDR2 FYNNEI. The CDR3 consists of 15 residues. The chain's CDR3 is CASSLSGGATDTQYF. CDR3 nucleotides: TGTGCCAGCAGTTTGAGCGGGGGGGCCACAGATACGCAGTATTTT.

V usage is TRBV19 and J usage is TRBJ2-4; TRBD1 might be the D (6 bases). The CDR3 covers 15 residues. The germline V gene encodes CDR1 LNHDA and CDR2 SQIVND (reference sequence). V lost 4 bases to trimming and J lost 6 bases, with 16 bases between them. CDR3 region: CASSRQDPSGNIQYF. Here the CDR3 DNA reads TGTGCCAGTAGTAGACAGGACCCCTCGGGAAACATTCAGTACTTC.

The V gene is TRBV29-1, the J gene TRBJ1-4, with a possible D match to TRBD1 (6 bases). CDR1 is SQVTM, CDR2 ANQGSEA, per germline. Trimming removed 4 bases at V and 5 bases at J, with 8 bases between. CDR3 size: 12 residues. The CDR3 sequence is CSVGTANEKLFF. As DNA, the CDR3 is TGCAGCGTTGGGACAGCAAATGAAAAACTGTTTTTT.

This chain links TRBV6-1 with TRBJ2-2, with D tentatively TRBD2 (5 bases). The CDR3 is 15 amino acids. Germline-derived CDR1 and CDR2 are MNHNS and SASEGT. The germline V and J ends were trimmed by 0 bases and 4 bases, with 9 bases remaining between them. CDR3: CASSEAPGSTGELFF. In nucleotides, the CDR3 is TGTGCCAGCAGTGAAGCGCCGGGGAGCACCGGGGAGCTGTTTTTT.

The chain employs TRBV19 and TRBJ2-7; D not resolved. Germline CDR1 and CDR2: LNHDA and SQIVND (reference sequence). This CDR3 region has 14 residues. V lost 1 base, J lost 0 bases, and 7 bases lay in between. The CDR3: CASSIVTDSYEQYF. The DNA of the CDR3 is TGTGCCAGTAGTATAGTTACAGACTCCTACGAGCAGTACTTC.

The CDR3 reads CASSLRRGPPYEQYF. The CDR3 nucleotides read TGTGCCAGCAGTTTAAGGAGGGGCCCTCCCTACGAGCAGTACTTC. This chain uses TRBV27 with TRBJ2-7; possible D gene TRBD2, 6 bases. V lost 2 bases, J lost 2 bases, and 13 bases lay in between. CDR3 length equals 15 residues. Per germline, CDR1 MNHEY and CDR2 SMNVEV (reference sequence).

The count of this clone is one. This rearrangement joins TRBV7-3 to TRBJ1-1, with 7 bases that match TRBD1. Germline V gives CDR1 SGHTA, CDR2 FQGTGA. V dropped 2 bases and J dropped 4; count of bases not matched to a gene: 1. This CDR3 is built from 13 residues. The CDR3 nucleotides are TGTGCCAGCAGCTTATCAGGGGGCACTGAAGCTTTCTTT. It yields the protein CASSLSGGTEAFF.

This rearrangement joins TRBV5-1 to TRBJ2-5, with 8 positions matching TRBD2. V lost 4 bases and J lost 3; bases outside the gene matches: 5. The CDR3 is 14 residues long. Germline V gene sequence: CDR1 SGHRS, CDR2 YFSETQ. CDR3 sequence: CASSRGLVEETQYF. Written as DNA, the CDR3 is TGCGCCAGCAGCAGGGGACTAGTTGAAGAGACCCAGTACTTC. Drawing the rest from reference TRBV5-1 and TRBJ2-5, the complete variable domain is KAGVTQTPRYLIKTRGQQVTLSCSPISGHRSVSWYQQTPGQGLQFLFEYFSETQRNKGNFPGRFSGRQFSNSRSEMNVSTLELGDSALYLCASSRGLVEETQYFGPGTRLLVL.

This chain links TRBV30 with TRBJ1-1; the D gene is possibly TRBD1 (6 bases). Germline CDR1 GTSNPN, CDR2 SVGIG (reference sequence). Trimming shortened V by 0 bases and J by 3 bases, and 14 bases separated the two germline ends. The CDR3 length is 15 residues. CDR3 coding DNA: TGTGCCTGGAGTGTACCGGGGGGCCTGGACACTGAAGCTTTCTTT. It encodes CAWSVPGGLDTEAFF.

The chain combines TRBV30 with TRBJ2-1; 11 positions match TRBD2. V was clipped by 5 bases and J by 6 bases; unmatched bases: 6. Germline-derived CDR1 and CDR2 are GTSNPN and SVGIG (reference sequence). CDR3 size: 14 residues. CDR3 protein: CAWGSGRAFNEQFF. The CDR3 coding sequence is TGTGCCTGGGGTAGCGGGAGGGCCTTCAATGAGCAGTTCTTC.

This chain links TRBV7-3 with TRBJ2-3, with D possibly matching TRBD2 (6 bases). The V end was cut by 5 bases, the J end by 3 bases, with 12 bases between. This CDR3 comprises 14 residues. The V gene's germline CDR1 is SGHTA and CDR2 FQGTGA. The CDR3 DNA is TGTGCCAGCAGCCCGCAGGGAGGAACAGATACGCAGTATTTT. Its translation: CASSPQGGTDTQYF. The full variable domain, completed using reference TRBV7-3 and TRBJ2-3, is GAGVSQTPSNKVTEKGKYVELRCDPISGHTALYWYRQSLGQGPEFLIYFQGTGAADDSGLPNDRFFAVRPEGSVSTLKIQRTERGDSAVYLCASSPQGGTDTQYFGPGTRLTVL.

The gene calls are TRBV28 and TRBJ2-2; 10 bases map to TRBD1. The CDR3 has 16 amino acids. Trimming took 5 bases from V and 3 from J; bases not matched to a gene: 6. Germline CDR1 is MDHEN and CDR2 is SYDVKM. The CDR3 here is CASSIPGQGYTGELFF. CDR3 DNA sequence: TGTGCCAGCAGTATTCCGGGACAGGGGTACACCGGGGAGCTGTTTTTT.

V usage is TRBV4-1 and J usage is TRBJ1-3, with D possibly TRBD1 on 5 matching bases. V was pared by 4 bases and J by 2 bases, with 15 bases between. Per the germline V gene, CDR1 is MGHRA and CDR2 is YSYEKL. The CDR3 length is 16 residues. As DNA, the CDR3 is TGCGCCAGCAGCCCCGTCGGAGGGGCGGCTGGAAACACCATATATTTT. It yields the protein CASSPVGGAAGNTIYF.

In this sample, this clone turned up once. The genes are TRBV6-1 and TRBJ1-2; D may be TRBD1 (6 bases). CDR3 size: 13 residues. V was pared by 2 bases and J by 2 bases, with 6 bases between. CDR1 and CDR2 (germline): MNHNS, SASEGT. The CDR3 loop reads CASSETGNYGYTF. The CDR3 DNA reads TGTGCCAGCAGTGAAACAGGGAACTATGGCTACACCTTC.

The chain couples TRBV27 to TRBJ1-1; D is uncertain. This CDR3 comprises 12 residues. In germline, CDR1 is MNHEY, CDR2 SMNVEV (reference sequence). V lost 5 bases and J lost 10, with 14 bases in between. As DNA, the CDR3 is TGTGCCAGCAGTCCAACGATCGGAGCAGCTTTCTTT. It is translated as CASSPTIGAAFF.

CDR3 loop: CASGTDYGYTF. The CDR3 DNA reads TGTGCCAGCGGGACAGACTATGGCTACACCTTC. This sequence joins TRBV5-6 and TRBJ1-2; 7 bases fit TRBD1. CDR1 and CDR2 from the germline V gene are SGHDT and YYEEEE. Losses at the gene ends were 7 bases for V and 3 bases for J; bases not matched to a gene: 0. The CDR3 is 11 residues long.

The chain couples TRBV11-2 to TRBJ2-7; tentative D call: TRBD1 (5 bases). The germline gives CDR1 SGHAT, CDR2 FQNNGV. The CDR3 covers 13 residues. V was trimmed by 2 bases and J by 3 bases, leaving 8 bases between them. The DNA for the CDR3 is TGTGCCAGCAGCTTAAAACAGGACTACGAGCAGTACTTC. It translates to CASSLKQDYEQYF.

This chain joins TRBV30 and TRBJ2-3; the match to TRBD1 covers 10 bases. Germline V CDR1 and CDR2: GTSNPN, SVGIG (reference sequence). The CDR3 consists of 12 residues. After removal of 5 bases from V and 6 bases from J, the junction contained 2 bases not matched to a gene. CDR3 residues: CAWGQGVDTQYF. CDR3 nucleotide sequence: TGTGCCTGGGGACAGGGGGTGGATACGCAGTATTTT.

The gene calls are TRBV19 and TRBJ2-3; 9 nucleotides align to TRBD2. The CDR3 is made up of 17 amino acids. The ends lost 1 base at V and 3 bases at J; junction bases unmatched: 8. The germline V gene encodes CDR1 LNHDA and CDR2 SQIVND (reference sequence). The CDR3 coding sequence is TGTGCCAGTAGTATAGTCGGAACTAGCGGGCGGACAGATACGCAGTATTTT. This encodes CASSIVGTSGRTDTQYF.

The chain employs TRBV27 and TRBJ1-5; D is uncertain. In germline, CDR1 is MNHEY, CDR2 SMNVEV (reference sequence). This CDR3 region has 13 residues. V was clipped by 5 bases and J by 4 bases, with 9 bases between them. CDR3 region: CASSLRENQPQHF. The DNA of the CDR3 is TGTGCCAGCAGTCTGCGAGAAAATCAGCCCCAGCATTTT.

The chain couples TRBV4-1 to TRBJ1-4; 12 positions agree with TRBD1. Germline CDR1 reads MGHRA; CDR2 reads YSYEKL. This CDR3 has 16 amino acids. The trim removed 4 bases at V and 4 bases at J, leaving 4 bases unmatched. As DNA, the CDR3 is TGCGCCAGCAGCCCGGGACAGGGGGCGGGTAATGAAAAACTGTTTTTT. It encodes CASSPGQGAGNEKLFF.

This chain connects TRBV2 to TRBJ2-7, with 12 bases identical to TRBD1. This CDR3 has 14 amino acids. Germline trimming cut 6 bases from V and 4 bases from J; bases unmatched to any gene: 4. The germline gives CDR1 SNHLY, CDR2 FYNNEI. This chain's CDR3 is CASRGTGGAYEQYF. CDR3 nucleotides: TGTGCCAGCAGGGGGACAGGGGGCGCGTACGAGCAGTACTTC.